Below are 9 T cell receptor beta chains sequenced from a single sample in a study of T-cell memory formation after mild COVID-19. MiXCR was run by TCRdb on the 5' RACE reads, yielding one entry per CDR3 protein. The sample has approximately 250,000 distinct CDR3 sequences; over 15% are singletons. Sequences were obtained from PBMCs or a T cell subset sorted from them (not recorded which). These receptors were obtained from a man aged 18 to 35 who had mild COVID-19 (a few samples of this study predate the infection). Cell type and time point are not known.

The rearrangement joins TRBV20-1 to TRBJ2-5, with D perhaps TRBD1 or TRBD2 (6 bases each). Looked up from germline, CDR1 is DFQATT and CDR2 is SNEGSKA (reference sequence). Trimming took 0 bases from V and 2 from J, leaving 13 bases between them. There are 15 residues in the CDR3. CDR3 bases: TGCAGTGCTAGAGAGACTAAGGGGGGTCAAGAGACCCAGTACTTC. Protein sequence: CSARETKGGQETQYF.

This clonotype was counted at least ten times. J is TRBJ2-5 and V is TRBV12-3 or TRBV12-4; TRBD2 matches 7 bases. The CDR3 is 14 residues long. J was trimmed by 2 bases and V by 2 bases; bases with no gene match: 2. DNA of the CDR3: TGTGCCAGCAGTTTATCGGGACTACAAGAGACCCAGTACTTC. Its translation is CASSLSGLQETQYF.

The V call is TRBV7-7, the J call TRBJ2-5; 7 bases match TRBD1. Germline CDR1 reads SSHAT; CDR2 reads FNYEAQ (reference sequence). This CDR3 is 14 amino acids long. Unmatched junction bases numbered 3, after V lost 2 bases and J lost 3 bases. For the CDR3, the DNA is TGTGCCAGCAGCTTAAACAGGGGAGAAGAGACCCAGTACTTC. Residues: CASSLNRGEETQYF.

The rearrangement links TRBV12-3 or TRBV12-4 to TRBJ2-5; D is undetermined. V was shortened by 5 bases and J by 0 bases, with 13 bases between the two germline ends. This CDR3 contains 15 residues. CDR3 amino acids: CASSSSRNNQETQYF. In DNA form, the CDR3 reads TGTGCCAGCAGTAGTAGCAGAAACAACCAAGAGACCCAGTACTTC.

This clonotype occurred many times. The chain carries TRBV5-1 and TRBJ2-3; 10 bases map to TRBD1. The CDR3 runs to 14 residues. With 5 bases clipped from V and 4 bases from J, the junction kept 4 bases outside the gene matches. CDR1 is SGHRS, CDR2 YFSETQ, per germline. The CDR3 DNA sequence: TGCGCCAGCAGAGGACAGGGGGTTTCAGATACGCAGTATTTT. Amino acids: CASRGQGVSDTQYF.

This clonotype was seen many times. The rearrangement joins TRBV12-3 or TRBV12-4 to TRBJ2-2; D unresolved. V was clipped by 5 bases and J by 6 bases, with 10 bases between them. The CDR3 covers 13 residues. Here the CDR3 reads CASSPTIAGELFF. CDR3 DNA sequence: TGTGCCAGCAGTCCCACTATAGCCGGGGAGCTGTTTTTT.

In this sample, this clonotype turned up a few times. The chain couples TRBV20-1 to TRBJ2-7; 9 bases map to TRBD2. This CDR3 spans 14 amino acids. The ends lost 5 bases at V and 6 bases at J; junction bases unmatched: 11. Germline V gives CDR1 DFQATT, CDR2 SNEGSKA (reference sequence). The CDR3 DNA sequence: TGCAGTGCTGGGGTAGCGGGGGCCCCCCGCGAGCAGTACTTC. It yields the protein CSAGVAGAPREQYF.

This clonotype showed up just a few times. The rearrangement joins TRBV20-1 to TRBJ1-1; no reliable D call. Trimming pared 0 bases from V and 1 base from J, leaving 9 bases between. Germline V gene sequence: CDR1 DFQATT, CDR2 SNEGSKA (reference sequence). The CDR3 is made up of 14 amino acids. The CDR3 DNA reads as TGCAGTGCTAGAGATCCCCGCGCGAACACTGAAGCTTTCTTT. This encodes CSARDPRANTEAFF.

This clonotype was detected many times. This chain joins TRBV10-3 and TRBJ1-6; TRBD1 is a possible D gene (5 bases). Germline V lookup: CDR1 ENHRY, CDR2 SYGVKD. The CDR3 contains 18 residues. V gave up 3 bases and J gave up 14 bases, with 29 bases separating them. The CDR3 DNA reads as TGTGCCATCAGTGACCCGACAGCTACCCTAATTCCCAATTCGGCCCTCCACTTT. It encodes CAISDPTATLIPNSALHF.